The 10 T cell receptor beta chains listed next were all sequenced from one sample in a study of shared clonotypes between healthy human individuals. TCRdb keeps only in-frame clones here, not all; method: immunoSEQ multiplex PCR. The sample yields approximately 1,000,000 clones, around 77% seen once. What was sequenced was memory CD4+ T cells from PBMCs. The sample's subset: CD45RA-negative fraction. The receptors stem from a man younger than 35 in good health. Some clones in this sample may be carry-over from other donors' samples.

The V call is TRBV7-9, the J call TRBJ2-5; D gene uncertain. Germline CDR1 reads SEHNR; CDR2 reads FQNEAQ (reference sequence). The V end lost 5 bases, the J end lost 0 bases, and 19 bases lay between the germline ends. The CDR3 contains 17 residues. The CDR3 sequence is CASSPTPPPNYQETQYF. The CDR3 DNA reads TGTGCCAGCAGCCCGACCCCGCCGCCCAATTACCAAGAGACCCAGTACTTC.

To note about this clone: Other DNA sequences within the sample encode an identical CDR3. The J gene is TRBJ1-5, the V gene TRBV2; a possible D gene is TRBD1 (5 bases). Germline lookup yields CDR1 SNHLY and CDR2 FYNNEI. V lost 6 bases and J lost 4, with 7 bases in between. CDR3 length: 12 amino acids. The CDR3 DNA sequence: TGTGCCAGCAGCGGGGGGAATCAGCCCCAGCATTTT. Its protein product is CASSGGNQPQHF.

In its sample, this clone was seen a few times. This chain links TRBV7-2 with TRBJ2-3; 12 bases map to TRBD2. The CDR3 loop spans 16 amino acids. V shed 5 bases, J shed 3 bases, and the junction held 6 bases outside the gene matches. Germline V gives CDR1 SGHTA, CDR2 FQGNSA. The CDR3 DNA reads TGTGCCAGCAGCCCTAGCGGGGGGGGACCAACAGATACGCAGTATTTT. Its translation is CASSPSGGGPTDTQYF.

The V and J genes are TRBV5-1 and TRBJ2-4; no firm D call. The CDR3 has 13 residues. Germline CDR1 and CDR2: SGHRS and YFSETQ. V was shortened by 6 bases and J by 1 base, with 8 bases between the two germline ends. The CDR3 region is CASNDLAKNIQYF. CDR3 nucleotides: TGCGCCAGCAATGACTTGGCCAAAAACATTCAGTACTTC.

The chain has TRBV18 and TRBJ2-1; no firm D call. The germline V gene encodes CDR1 KGHSH and CDR2 LQKENI. The CDR3 has 16 amino acids. V was pared by 3 bases and J by 1 base, with 13 bases between. CDR3 region: CASSPMTPKSYNEQFF. CDR3 nucleotide sequence: TGTGCCAGCTCACCGATGACTCCCAAGTCCTACAATGAGCAGTTCTTC.

The rearrangement links TRBV5-4 to TRBJ1-1; 12 bases align to TRBD1. This CDR3 has 17 amino acids. The germline V gene encodes CDR1 SGHNT and CDR2 YYREEE (reference sequence). Trimming at V came to 4 bases and at J to 2 bases, leaving 9 bases not matched to a gene. CDR3 sequence reads: CASSRRDRGRENTEAFF. CDR3 DNA: TGTGCCAGCAGCCGCCGGGACAGGGGGCGGGAAAACACTGAAGCTTTCTTT.

The chain couples TRBV7-8 to TRBJ1-2; 7 positions agree with TRBD1. The CDR3 consists of 17 residues. The V gene end was trimmed by 1 base and the J gene end by 5 bases; junction bases not matched to a gene: 13. CDR1 and CDR2 from the germline V gene are SGHVS and FQNEAQ. The chain's CDR3 is CASSLDGQTRDSYGYTF. The CDR3 DNA follows: TGTGCCAGCAGCTTAGATGGACAGACCCGGGACAGTTATGGCTACACCTTC.

The V call is TRBV5-1, the J call TRBJ2-1; 7 bases are a match to TRBD1. Trimming at V came to 4 bases and at J to 5 bases, leaving 9 bases not matched to a gene. The germline CDR1 and CDR2 sequences are SGHRS and YFSETQ. This CDR3 contains 15 residues. The CDR3 is CASSKGAWVDNEQFF. In DNA, the CDR3 is TGCGCCAGCAGCAAGGGGGCCTGGGTGGACAATGAGCAGTTCTTC.

About this clone itself: A read error may explain this, as a much larger clone is one base away. This chain links TRBV28 with TRBJ2-3; D gene unclear. The CDR3 is 11 amino acids. The V end was cut by 4 bases, the J end by 4 bases, with 3 bases between. Germline V gene sequence: CDR1 MDHEN, CDR2 SYDVKM. CDR3 region: CASSSPDTQYF. CDR3 bases: TGTGCCAGCAGTTCCCCAGATACGCAGTATTTT.

The V and J genes are TRBV28 and TRBJ1-4; D is possibly TRBD1 (6 bases). The CDR3 loop spans 12 amino acids. Trimming shortened V by 3 bases and J by 13 bases, and 12 bases separated the two germline ends. Germline V gives CDR1 MDHEN, CDR2 SYDVKM. CDR3 protein: CASSFLQGGLFF. The CDR3 nucleotides read TGTGCCAGCAGTTTCCTACAGGGTGGACTGTTTTTT.